This entry is about one TCR beta chain. The target of this receptor is not known. In total, over 600 healthy bone marrow donors made up the cohort. Cohort members were all nominally healthy when sampled, although unrecorded immune exposures were likely present. The donor was CMV seronegative and was included in the group of 352 seronegative cohort members. Each donor provided a peripheral blood sample, and peripheral blood mononuclear cells were used for TCR beta sequencing. Genomic DNA extraction from the blood cell samples was performed with the Qiagen DNeasy Blood Extraction Kit. The method was the immunoSEQ multiplex PCR assay. For the multiplex PCR, a mixture combining 60 forward primers for TCR Vbeta segments and 13 reverse primers for TCR Jbeta segments was used. Amplification of the CDR3 region of rearranged TCR beta genes was performed with a multiplex PCR assay on genomic DNA. Amplified TCR beta libraries were sequenced as 87-base-pair reads on the Illumina HiSeq System. On the study's bioinformatics: In a later analysis, tens of millions of unique TCR beta chains were counted across the approximately 670 repertoires, and approximately 9.9 million of these chains were shared by at least two donors. Raw reads were error-corrected and collapsed into unique sequences by a nearest-neighbor algorithm in which closely related sequences were merged to remove PCR and sequencing errors. Alignment of CDR3 sequences to IMGT reference sequences was used to assign V, D and J gene segments. Each retained sequence needed at least a six-nucleotide match to both a V gene segment and a J gene segment. A rearrangement counted as productive if the CDR3 had no stop codons and remained in frame with V and J, and every other rearrangement counted as non-productive. Following IMGT convention, CDR3 was defined as the stretch from the second conserved V-encoded cysteine to the conserved J-encoded phenylalanine. Sequences without an unambiguous match to a single V gene segment were excluded from the earlier analysis of about 600 of the donors. An earlier analysis of over 450 of the donors classified V segments as functional when productive rearrangements were above 56.7% and as segregating when the standard deviation between donors was above 5%. A statistical classification framework was built to diagnose cytomegalovirus status from the catalog of TCR beta chain sequences. V and J gene assignment, in a later analysis, came from comparing TCR nucleotide sequences with IMGT/GENE-DB human TR gene sequences. A later analysis assigned CDR3 sequences and most-parsimonious VDJ recombination scenarios with the TCRdist pipeline. In a later analysis, every TCR beta chain was defined by the combination of its CDR3 amino acid sequence and its V-gene family, and reads without a unique V-gene family were dropped. In a later analysis, 550 to 650 highly shared, low-generation-probability nucleotide sequences were removed to address suspected cross-contamination and a sequencing artifact. A later analysis calculated a clonal expansion index for each public chain from normalized within-repertoire ranks of inferred template counts. In a later analysis, generation probabilities were computed using a VDJ recombination model fitted to out-of-frame rearrangements, and the results were checked against IGoR. A later analysis scored TCR-TCR, TCR-HLA and TCR-CMV co-occurrence with hypergeometric tests, applying a repertoire-size bias correction to TCR pairs. False discovery rates were estimated in a later analysis by permuting HLA or CMV assignments 20 times. In a later analysis, co-occurring TCRs were grouped with DBSCAN, and TCRdist sequence similarity was added when clustering was performed within HLA-allele-positive subsets. For co-occurrence clustering, repertoires with fewer than 30,000 or more than 120,000 public chains were excluded, along with roughly 5 repertoires with anomalous nucleotide sharing. This immuneACCESS table, as held by TCRdb, lists in-frame sequences with V and J called but not all clones. Of the missing ones, under half trace to an unresolved V gene in checked studies; the others have no known cause. Clone size and V and J calls were adopted from that table, with D and trimming inferred from the DNA. The table for this sample lists 200,000 or so clones. Roughly 0.74% of the sample goes to the ten largest clones.

This sample was included in a study of cytomegalovirus exposure and HLA in healthy donors (dated by TCRdb to 2017 to 2019). For context, the study as a whole: An earlier analysis of approximately 550 of the donors reported approximately 300 Gb of sequence data and 117 million unique TCR beta sequences from some 180 million T cells. An early release covering some 640 HLA-typed donors comprised 300 to 350 gigabases of sequencing data and roughly 85 million unique TCR sequences. The genetic ancestry cluster associated with self-reported Caucasian donors included over 80% of the approximately 400 genotyped donors. The study aimed to test whether signatures of past pathogen exposure could be identified by cataloging public T cell receptors. The study used immunosequencing to profile the T cell repertoires of 666 subjects and linked those repertoires to cytomegalovirus serostatus. In addition to the first cohort of 650 to 800 subjects, a separate validation cohort of under 150 different subjects was used. To predict cytomegalovirus infection status, the study combined high-throughput TCR immunosequencing, statistical association of individual TCRs with disease status, and machine learning. To study patterns of TCR occurrence, a later analysis re-analyzed previously published TCR beta repertoires from hundreds of donors and added high-resolution HLA genotyping. Rather than using new phenotypic data, the later analysis identified candidate immune exposures from TCR beta sequences and from how often those sequences occurred across donors. To decide whether each TCR beta V gene segment behaved as functional or pseudogenic, an earlier analysis of approximately 620 of the donors relied on high-throughput TCR beta sequencing. Alongside the repertoire data, information on donor age, sex, ethnicity and CMV serostatus was compiled. Genome-wide SNP genotypes for about three fifths of the roughly 670 donors were used in a later genetic analysis, which treated that subset as a discovery cohort. All discovery cohort repertoires had been generated using a single sequencing platform. Class I and class II HLA loci were covered by the typing at four-digit resolution. Typing coverage differed by locus: A, B, C, DRB1 and DQB1 were typed in roughly 620-630 donors, DQA1 in about 550, DPA1 in 600 to 610, and DPB1 in just under 480. Because of strong linkage in the cohort, five DR-DQ haplotypes were treated as single units for association and clustering. Among approximately 370 genotyped donors of the cohort, an average of about 240,000 unique TCR beta nucleotide sequences was sequenced per donor, of which approximately 18% were non-productive.

General study outcomes and caveats: According to a later analysis, parvovirus B19, influenza, CMV and Epstein-Barr virus appeared linked to several top co-occurrence clusters. Because some donors lacked HLA typing at each locus, the association tests relied only on the typed subset. In vitro tests confirmed that a few of the cytomegalovirus-associated TCR beta chains recognize cytomegalovirus antigens. V-gene and J-gene trimming of TCR beta chains was associated with a missense DCLRE1C variant in a later genetic analysis, and the association was replicated in an independent cohort. In a later genetic analysis, fewer N-insertions in productive TCRs were reported among donors in an Asian-associated ancestry cluster than the approximately 710-donor mean. In a later analysis, most CMV-associated TCR beta chains were found to appear HLA-restricted, with HLA associations seemingly driven largely by CMV exposure. At a false discovery rate of 0.05, a later analysis linked about 17,000 TCR beta sequences to specific HLA alleles. Sequencing depth was assumed to be roughly uniform across donors in the presence/absence analyses, though that assumption may not hold. The authors suggested that the approach could potentially be generalized to other disease states and immunological phenotypes. Immune exposure information for the cohort was limited to CMV serostatus. The sequencing pipeline was judged likely to have produced a cluster of highly shared sequence variants as a technical artifact. The study listed 170 or so TCR beta chains as associated with cytomegalovirus. Assigning TCR associations to individual alleles was difficult when HLA alleles, especially DR and DQ, strongly co-occurred. The classifier was reported to diagnose cytomegalovirus status with high specificity and sensitivity in both the original and validation cohorts. Correlated functional status among segregating V segments might reflect linkage disequilibrium, but an unknown experimental factor could not be ruled out. In this cohort, only TCR beta chains were sequenced, and detectable features were limited by the absence of alpha or paired-chain data. A further reported finding was that TCR beta sequences accurately predicted the HLA-A and HLA-B alleles for most subjects in the first cohort. Most TCR sequences were observed very rarely across donors, whereas some public TCRs were present in many individuals. The earlier analysis of some 560 of the donors excluded some 15 rarely observed V segments, including chromosome 9 orphons, because counts were too low. In an earlier analysis of approximately 590 of the donors, most TCR beta V segments were observed in productive rearrangements about 87% or about 30% of the time, broadly matching IMGT annotations. A later analysis found that TCR association rates varied across HLA loci, with DRB1 alleles showing the most associated TCRs and HLA-C alleles the fewest. A later analysis found that HLA-associated TCR beta chains were more clonally expanded and had lower generation probabilities than equally common non-associated chains.

The specimen was PBMCs. The sequence was collected from a boy aged 10-17 years in good health and CMV-seronegative.

The DNA sequence is given as TGTGCCAGCAGCCCTGCTTACGGACTCACCCAAGAGACCCAGTACTTC. The translation is CASSPAYGLTQETQYF. The V gene is TRBV7-9 and the J gene is TRBJ2-5; TRBD2 is a weak D gene call, 5 bases matching. The cysteine opens and the phenylalanine closes a CDR3 of 16 amino acids. This entry keeps only the CDR3 DNA: 48 bases, framed from base 1. A distance of 17 bases separates the germline ends of V and J, which lose 5 bases and 1 base respectively. The germline V gene (reference sequence) specifies SEHNR as CDR1 and FQNEAQ as CDR2.